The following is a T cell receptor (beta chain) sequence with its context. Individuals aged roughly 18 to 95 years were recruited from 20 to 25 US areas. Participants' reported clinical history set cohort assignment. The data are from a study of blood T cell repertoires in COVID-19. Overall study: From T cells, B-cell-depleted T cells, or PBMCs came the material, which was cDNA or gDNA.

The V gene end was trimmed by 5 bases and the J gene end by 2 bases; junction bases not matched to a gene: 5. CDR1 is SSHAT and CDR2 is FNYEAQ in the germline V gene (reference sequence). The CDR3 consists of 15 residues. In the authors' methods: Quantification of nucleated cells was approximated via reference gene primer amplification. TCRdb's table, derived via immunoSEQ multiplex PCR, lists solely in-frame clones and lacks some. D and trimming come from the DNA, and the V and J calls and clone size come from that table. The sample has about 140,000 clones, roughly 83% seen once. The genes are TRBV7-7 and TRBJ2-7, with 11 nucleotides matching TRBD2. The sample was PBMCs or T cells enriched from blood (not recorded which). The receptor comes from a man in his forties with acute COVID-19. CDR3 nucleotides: TGTGCCAGCAGCACAGGACTAGCGGGTGCCTACGAGCAGTACTTC. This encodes CASSTGLAGAYEQYF. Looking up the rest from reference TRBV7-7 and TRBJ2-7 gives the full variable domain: GAGVSQSPRYKVTKRGQDVTLRCDPISSHATLYWYQQALGQGPEFLTYFNYEAQPDKSGLPSDRFSAERPEGSISTLTIQRTEQRDSAMYRCASSTGLAGAYEQYFGPGTRLTVT.